These T cell receptor beta chains were read from a single sample in a study of shared clonotypes between healthy human individuals. TCRdb's copy holds only in-frame clones and misses some; the assay was immunoSEQ multiplex PCR. The sample has hundreds of thousands of clones, about 98% seen once. The sample was naive CD8+ T cells sorted from blood. These receptors were obtained from a man between 25 and 39 years old in good health. Each CDR3 is given with its conserved first and last residue. Fields, in order: CDR3 protein, CDR3 DNA, J gene, D gene, clone size, V gene. The D gene is left open where the match is weak. Some rows have no size entry. The others give once, few or many, or a class for an expanded clone.

CASSAPEGGNEQFF	TGTGCCAGCAGCGCCCCGGAGGGAGGCAATGAGCAGTTCTTC	TRBJ2-1	.	.	TRBV9
CASSFGLAGEFFNEQFF	TGTGCCAGCAGCTTCGGACTAGCGGGAGAATTTTTCAATGAGCAGTTCTTC	TRBJ2-1	TRBD2	.	TRBV7-2
CASSLGLAGADTQYF	TGTGCCAGCAGCTTAGGGTTAGCGGGAGCAGATACGCAGTATTTT	TRBJ2-3	TRBD2	.	TRBV13
CASSSTRTPGANVLTF	TGTGCCAGCAGCTCGACCCGGACCCCTGGGGCCAACGTCCTGACTTTC	TRBJ2-6	.	.	TRBV7-9
CASSDEYTAYNEQFF	TGTGCCAGCAGTGACGAGTATACCGCCTACAATGAGCAGTTCTTC	TRBJ2-1	.	.	TRBV6-4
CASSQELRTGLNTEAFF	TGTGCCAGCAGCCAAGAGCTGCGGACAGGGTTGAACACTGAAGCTTTCTTT	TRBJ1-1	TRBD1	.	TRBV14
CASSLEWQAGNTIYF	TGTGCCAGCAGCTTAGAGTGGCAGGCTGGAAACACCATATATTTT	TRBJ1-3	.	.	TRBV7-8
CASSTGQGGTDTQYF	TGTGCCAGCAGCACCGGACAGGGAGGCACAGATACGCAGTATTTT	TRBJ2-3	TRBD1	.	TRBV7-9
CSVGPVSNEQFF	TGCAGCGTTGGTCCGGTAAGCAATGAGCAGTTCTTC	TRBJ2-1	.	.	TRBV29-1
CASSLGGGQGLYEQYF	TGTGCCAGCAGCTTAGGGGGGGGACAGGGACTTTACGAGCAGTACTTC	TRBJ2-7	TRBD1	.	TRBV7-6
CAISVLGGTDTQYF	TGTGCCATCAGTGTACTTGGGGGCACAGATACGCAGTATTTT	TRBJ2-3	.	.	TRBV10-3
CASSLWGLAGDNEQFF	TGTGCCAGCAGCCTTTGGGGACTAGCGGGCGACAATGAGCAGTTCTTC	TRBJ2-1	TRBD2	.	TRBV9
CASSQEGFRELFF	TGCGCCAGCAGCCAAGAAGGTTTCAGGGAGCTGTTTTTT	TRBJ2-2	.	.	TRBV4-1
CASSSSRGSGELFF	TGTGCCAGCAGCTCTTCTCGTGGTAGCGGGGAGCTGTTTTTT	TRBJ2-2	.	once	TRBV11-2
CASSSGYEAFF	TGTGCCAGCAGCTCGGGGTATGAAGCTTTCTTT	TRBJ1-1	.	.	TRBV7-9
CASSATGVGADTQYF	TGTGCCAGCAGCGCTACAGGGGTTGGTGCAGATACGCAGTATTTT	TRBJ2-3	TRBD1	.	TRBV9
CASSLYYLTYNEQFF	TGTGCCAGCAGCTTATACTACCTGACTTACAATGAGCAGTTCTTC	TRBJ2-1	.	.	TRBV11-2
CASSASGQGALYGYTF	TGTGCCAGCAGCGCCTCGGGACAGGGGGCCCTTTATGGCTACACCTTC	TRBJ1-2	TRBD1	.	TRBV27
CASSLLVGNNEQFF	TGTGCCAGCAGTCTTCTAGTTGGGAACAATGAGCAGTTCTTC	TRBJ2-1	.	.	TRBV7-8
CASSSRAHPYNEQFF	TGTGCCAGCAGCTCCAGGGCCCATCCCTACAATGAGCAGTTCTTC	TRBJ2-1	.	once	TRBV5-4
CASSRPGTPYEQYF	TGTGCCAGCAGCCGACCCGGGACACCTTACGAGCAGTACTTC	TRBJ2-7	.	.	TRBV7-9
CASSLTGTGYNEQFF	TGTGCCAGCAGCTTGACCGGGACTGGTTACAATGAGCAGTTCTTC	TRBJ2-1	.	.	TRBV7-2
CASSPRERETQYF	TGTGCCAGCAGCCCGCGGGAGCGGGAGACCCAGTACTTC	TRBJ2-5	TRBD2	once	TRBV5-4
CASSRNTEAFF	TGTGCCAGCAGCCGGAACACTGAAGCTTTCTTT	TRBJ1-1	.	few	TRBV7-9